These T cell receptor beta chains were read from a single sample in a study of cytomegalovirus exposure and HLA in healthy donors. TCRdb's copy holds only in-frame clones and misses some; the assay was immunoSEQ multiplex PCR. The sample contains about 160,000 clones, 77% of which appear only once. The sample comprised PBMCs. These receptors were collected from a woman aged 30 to 39 in good health and CMV-seronegative. Both conserved end residues are part of each CDR3. A D gene is named only where the DNA matches it firmly. The size entry is marked missing in some rows and otherwise reads once, few, many or a size class.

>NA|TRBV6-6|TRBJ2-2|15|NA
TGTGCCAGCAGTTATTGGCAGGGTGACACCGGGGAGCTGTTTTTT
CASSYWQGDTGELFF
>NA|TRBV6-1|TRBJ1-1|11|TRBD1
TGTGCCAGCAGAAGGGACAGAGAAGCTTTCTTT
CASRRDREAFF
>NA|TRBV2|TRBJ2-3|15|TRBD2
TGTGCCAGCAGGCCGACTAGCGGGGGGACGAATACGCAGTATTTT
CASRPTSGGTNTQYF
>NA|TRBV9|TRBJ2-1|15|TRBD2
TGTGCCAGCAGCGTAGCCCTAGCGGGGGGAAATGAGCAGTTCTTC
CASSVALAGGNEQFF
>NA|TRBV28|TRBJ1-4|15|NA
TGTGCCAGCAGTGGCAAGGGGTGGGCTAATGAAAAACTGTTTTTT
CASSGKGWANEKLFF
>NA|TRBV5-6|TRBJ2-1|15|TRBD1
TGTGCCAGCAGCTTTCGGGACAGGGGGCGGAATGAGCAGTTCTTC
CASSFRDRGRNEQFF
>NA|TRBV12-5|TRBJ2-7|16|TRBD1
TGTGCTAGTGGTTTGGTCTACACAGGGGGTACCTACGAGCAGTACTTC
CASGLVYTGGTYEQYF
>NA|TRBV30|TRBJ1-5|17|TRBD1
TGTGCCTGGAGTAGGGGGACAGGGAGGTGGAGCAATCAGCCCCAGCATTTT
CAWSRGTGRWSNQPQHF
>NA|TRBV30|TRBJ1-1|10|NA
TGTGCCTGCATTTACACTGAAGCTTTCTTT
CACIYTEAFF
>NA|TRBV18|TRBJ1-1|14|TRBD1
TGTGCCAGCTCACAGGGACAGGGAGGCACTGAAGCTTTCTTT
CASSQGQGGTEAFF
>NA|TRBV5-6|TRBJ2-3|13|NA
TGTGCCAGCAGCCACCCAAGAGGAGATACGCAGTATTTT
CASSHPRGDTQYF
>NA|TRBV7-9|TRBJ1-6|12|NA
TGTGCCAGCAGCTTAAGCAATTCACCCCTCCACTTT
CASSLSNSPLHF
>NA|TRBV18|TRBJ2-7|14|TRBD1
TGTGCCAGCTCACCGCGACAGGGGGACTACGAGCAGTACTTC
CASSPRQGDYEQYF
>NA|TRBV6-1|TRBJ2-5|13|NA
TGTGCCAGCAGTGGGACTTTCCAAGAGACCCAGTACTTC
CASSGTFQETQYF
>few|TRBV2|TRBJ2-7|14|TRBD1
TGTGCCAGCAGCGGGACAGGGGGAGTCTACGAGCAGTACTTC
CASSGTGGVYEQYF
>few|TRBV27|TRBJ2-7|14|TRBD1
TGTGCCAGCAGTTTGGACAGGGGGTGGTACGAGCAGTACTTC
CASSLDRGWYEQYF
>NA|TRBV6-6|TRBJ1-1|14|TRBD1
TGTGCCAGCAGACCGACAGGGGGCACCGCTGAAGCTTTCTTT
CASRPTGGTAEAFF
>NA|TRBV7-9|TRBJ2-2|16|TRBD1
TGTTCCAGCAGTACGAACCGGGACAGGGCCGCCGGGGAGCTGTTTTTT
CSSSTNRDRAAGELFF
>NA|TRBV27|TRBJ1-6|13|TRBD1
TGTGCCAGCACCTGGGACAGTTATTCACCCCTCCACTTT
CASTWDSYSPLHF